The 13 T cell receptor beta chains below come from one sample, sequenced in a study of blood T cell repertoires in COVID-19. Profiled with immunoSEQ multiplex PCR; TCRdb holds only in-frame clones, not every one. The sample lists 90,000 to 120,000 clones, 70% to 90% occurring once. Material: peripheral blood. The receptors stem from a man in his forties with active or convalescent COVID-19.

This chain's CDR3 is CAITPGLGGYEQYF. CDR3 bases: TGTGCCATCACCCCGGGACTAGGCGGCTACGAGCAGTACTTC. The chain links TRBV10-3 to TRBJ2-7; 8 nucleotides align to TRBD2. With 7 bases clipped from V and 3 bases from J, the junction kept 8 bases outside the gene matches. Per germline, CDR1 ENHRY and CDR2 SYGVKD. This CDR3 spans 14 amino acids.

The chain combines TRBV9 with TRBJ2-2, with no clear D. Germline V gene sequence: CDR1 SGDLS, CDR2 YYNGEE. This CDR3 is built from 14 residues. Trimming removed 4 bases from V and 1 base from J, with 8 bases in between. The CDR3, as DNA: TGTGCCAGCAGCTTACGACTGAACACCGGGGAGCTGTTTTTT. Residues: CASSLRLNTGELFF.

The rearrangement links TRBV5-4 to TRBJ2-7; 9 bases match TRBD2. Per germline, CDR1 SGHNT and CDR2 YYREEE (reference sequence). This CDR3 has 15 residues. Trimming cost V 4 bases and J 5 bases; bases outside gene matches: 10. The CDR3 reads CASSPELAGANEQYF. The CDR3, as DNA: TGTGCCAGCAGCCCGGAGTTAGCGGGAGCCAACGAGCAGTACTTC.

The chain employs TRBV19 and TRBJ2-1; 8 positions agree with TRBD2. Per germline, CDR1 LNHDA and CDR2 SQIVND (reference sequence). J was trimmed by 9 bases and V by 1 base; bases with no gene match: 8. CDR3 length equals 15 residues. In DNA form, the CDR3 reads TGTGCCAGTAGTATAGCCAGCGGGGGAGAGGGTGAGCAGTTCTTC. Its translation is CASSIASGGEGEQFF.

This clone was detected once. The chain is built from TRBV28 and TRBJ1-5, with no clear D. The CDR3 runs 16 residues. The V gene lost 3 bases and the J gene lost 0 bases, with 12 bases spanning the gap. Germline V CDR1 and CDR2: MDHEN, SYDVKM. This chain's CDR3 is CASSLKSYYSNQPQHF. As DNA, the CDR3 is TGTGCCAGCAGTTTGAAATCCTATTATAGCAATCAGCCCCAGCATTTT. Filled out from reference TRBV28 and TRBJ1-5, the complete variable domain reads DVKVTQSSRYLVKRTGEKVFLECVQDMDHENMFWYRQDPGLGLRLIYFSYDVKMKEKGDIPEGYSVSREKKERFSLILESASTNQTSMYLCASSLKSYYSNQPQHFGDGTRLSIL.

The chain carries TRBV25-1 and TRBJ1-2, with 8 bases that match TRBD1. This CDR3 is 14 amino acids long. Looked up from germline, CDR1 is MGHDK and CDR2 is SYGVNS. V dropped 3 bases and J dropped 7; count of bases not matched to a gene: 7. The CDR3 protein is CASSDPGQGFGYTF. CDR3 DNA sequence: TGTGCCAGCAGTGACCCCGGACAGGGTTTTGGCTACACCTTC.

The chain is built from TRBV3-1 (or the pseudogene TRBV3-2) and TRBJ2-3; 9 nucleotides agree with TRBD2. This CDR3 region has 15 residues. CDR1 is LGHDT and CDR2 is YNNKEL in the germline V gene (reference sequence). With 1 base clipped from V and 4 bases from J, the junction kept 3 bases outside the gene matches. The DNA for the CDR3 is TGTGCCAGCAGCCAAGCCCGCGGGAGGGCAGATACGCAGTATTTT. As protein: CASSQARGRADTQYF.

This clone occurred once. V is TRBV5-1 and J is TRBJ2-2, with 7 bases aligning to TRBD2. Germline CDR1 is SGHRS and CDR2 is YFSETQ. This CDR3 contains 15 residues. The J segment lost 2 bases and the V segment lost 2 bases, leaving 3 bases of the junction unmatched. The CDR3 nucleotides read TGCGCCAGCAGCTTTACGGGAGGTAACACCGGGGAGCTGTTTTTT. As protein: CASSFTGGNTGELFF. Complete variable domain (other parts from reference TRBV5-1 and TRBJ2-2): KAGVTQTPRYLIKTRGQQVTLSCSPISGHRSVSWYQQTPGQGLQFLFEYFSETQRNKGNFPGRFSGRQFSNSRSEMNVSTLELGDSALYLCASSFTGGNTGELFFGEGSRLTVL.

The chain has TRBV7-9 and TRBJ2-7; D is undetermined. This CDR3 region has 15 residues. Germline values: CDR1 SEHNR, CDR2 FQNEAQ (reference sequence). The ends were cut back, 2 bases at V and 5 bases at J, with 16 bases in the middle. The CDR3 DNA follows: TGTGCCAGCAGCTTACAATGGCGGCAGCCCGACGAGCAGTACTTC. Translation: CASSLQWRQPDEQYF. Full variable domain (rest looked up from reference TRBV7-9 and TRBJ2-7): DTGVSQNPRHKITKRGQNVTFRCDPISEHNRLYWYRQTLGQGPEFLTYFQNEAQLEKSRLLSDRFSAERPKGSFSTLEIQRTEQGDSAMYLCASSLQWRQPDEQYFGPGTRLTVT.

The V gene is TRBV19, the J gene TRBJ1-1; 8 bases match TRBD1. The CDR3 runs to 13 residues. Germline CDR1 reads LNHDA; CDR2 reads SQIVND (reference sequence). J gave up 3 bases and V 6 bases, and 3 bases lay outside the gene matches. Here the CDR3 reads CASRQGAYTEAFF. Here the CDR3 DNA reads TGTGCCAGTAGGCAGGGGGCTTACACTGAAGCTTTCTTT. Full variable domain (rest looked up from reference TRBV19 and TRBJ1-1): DGGITQSPKYLFRKEGQNVTLSCEQNLNHDAMYWYRQDPGQGLRLIYYSQIVNDFQKGDIAEGYSVSREKKESFPLTVTSAQKNPTAFYLCASRQGAYTEAFFGQGTRLTVV.

V usage is TRBV7-2 and J usage is TRBJ2-1; TRBD2 matches at 10 bases. V trimming: 2 bases; J trimming: 3 bases; junction bases outside the gene matches: 4. Germline V lookup: CDR1 SGHTA, CDR2 FQGNSA. The CDR3 has 16 amino acids. The CDR3: CASSLSGTSVYNEQFF. The CDR3 DNA sequence: TGTGCCAGCAGCTTATCCGGGACTAGCGTCTACAATGAGCAGTTCTTC.

This chain links TRBV12-3 or TRBV12-4 with TRBJ1-2; D is uncertain. V was cut by 4 bases and J by 4 bases, with 7 bases left in between. The CDR3 length is 12 residues. The CDR3 here is CASSSFSYGYTF. Here the CDR3 DNA reads TGTGCCAGCAGTTCCTTCTCCTATGGCTACACCTTC.

V and J are TRBV7-8 and TRBJ1-6; 8 bases are shared with TRBD1. V lost 4 bases to trimming and J lost 10 bases; unmatched junction nucleotides: 3. CDR1 is SGHVS and CDR2 is FQNEAQ in the germline V gene. The CDR3 length is 13 residues. CDR3 sequence reads: CASSSDRVSPLHF. As DNA, the CDR3 is TGTGCCAGCAGCTCGGACAGGGTATCACCCCTCCACTTT.